This is a list of T cell receptor beta chains from one sample in a study of blood T cell repertoires in COVID-19. Produced via immunoSEQ multiplex PCR; TCRdb's table is partial and in-frame only. The repertoire has 25,000 to 35,000 clones, around 90% of them found once; the top ten carry about 10%. Sequencing input: peripheral blood. These receptors came from a human donor with active COVID-19. The donor label of this sample is uncertain. The CDR3 runs from the conserved cysteine through the conserved F or W. The D gene is left open where the match is weak. Expanded clones get a size class; other rows say once, few or many, or leave the size out.

J gene	V gene	D gene	clone size	CDR3 protein	CDR3 DNA
TRBJ1-6	TRBV5-4	TRBD1	.	CASSWDRGYNSPLHF	TGTGCCAGCAGCTGGGACAGGGGCTATAATTCACCCCTCCACTTT
TRBJ1-4	TRBV7-9	.	.	CASRVPQGSNEKLFF	TGTGCCAGCAGAGTTCCACAGGGATCTAATGAAAAACTGTTTTTT
TRBJ2-1	TRBV27	.	.	CASSPLYYNEQFF	TGTGCCAGCAGTCCTTTATACTACAATGAGCAGTTCTTC
TRBJ2-5	TRBV28	TRBD1	.	CASSYPGQGARETQYF	TGTGCCAGCAGTTATCCGGGACAGGGGGCGAGGGAGACCCAGTACTTC
TRBJ2-1	TRBV5-4	TRBD1	.	CATQGQGSYNEQFF	TGTGCCACCCAAGGACAGGGATCCTACAATGAGCAGTTCTTC
TRBJ2-3	TRBV5-1	TRBD2	.	CASSLARAGAGTDTQYF	TGCGCCAGCAGCTTGGCCCGAGCGGGGGCAGGCACAGATACGCAGTATTTT
TRBJ1-1	TRBV27	.	.	CASSLRSQPNTEAFF	TGTGCCAGCAGTTTAAGGTCACAGCCCAACACTGAAGCTTTCTTT
TRBJ1-1	TRBV5-4	TRBD1	.	CASSFTGGPEAFF	TGTGCCAGCAGTTTTACAGGGGGCCCTGAAGCTTTCTTT
TRBJ1-4	TRBV11-2	TRBD1	.	CASSLAGGEEKLFF	TGTGCCAGCAGCTTAGCAGGGGGCGAGGAAAAACTGTTTTTT
TRBJ1-2	TRBV5-6	.	.	CASSGTGTGYTF	TGTGCCAGCAGCGGTACAGGGACTGGCTACACCTTC
TRBJ2-2	TRBV6-5	.	.	CASSRAVGELFF	TGTGCCAGCAGTCGTGCAGTTGGGGAGCTGTTTTTT
TRBJ2-1	TRBV24-1	.	.	CATSERSRGRNEQFF	TGTGCCACCAGTGAGAGAAGCAGGGGACGGAATGAGCAGTTCTTC
TRBJ2-3	TRBV3-1/TRBV3-2	.	.	CASSQGAVSLRDTQYF	TGTGCCAGCAGCCAAGGTGCGGTCTCCCTCCGGGATACGCAGTATTTT
TRBJ2-7	TRBV7-2	.	few	CASSLALDNPAYEQYF	TGTGCCAGCAGCTTAGCGCTGGACAACCCTGCCTACGAGCAGTACTTC
TRBJ2-7	TRBV15	.	.	CATSRDSGEGDYEQYF	TGTGCCACCAGCAGAGATTCAGGGGAGGGGGACTACGAGCAGTACTTC
TRBJ2-7	TRBV27	TRBD2	.	CASSLRDYYEQYF	TGTGCCAGCAGTTTACGGGACTACTACGAGCAGTACTTC
TRBJ2-1	TRBV5-4	.	.	CASSFTGEQFF	TGTGCCAGCAGCTTTACAGGTGAGCAGTTCTTC
TRBJ2-5	TRBV9	TRBD2	.	CASSPTSAEETQYF	TGTGCCAGCTCTCCGACTAGCGCCGAAGAGACCCAGTACTTC
TRBJ1-6	TRBV7-2	TRBD1	.	CASSLAGGDNSPLHF	TGTGCCAGCAGCTTAGCAGGGGGCGATAATTCACCCCTCCACTTT
TRBJ1-5	TRBV5-1	TRBD1	few	CASSLDGTAEPQHF	TGCGCCAGCAGCTTGGATGGGACAGCCGAGCCCCAGCATTTT
TRBJ2-6	TRBV11-2	TRBD1	.	CASSLPRTGTTGANVLTF	TGTGCCAGCAGCCTTCCCCGGACAGGCACCACTGGGGCCAACGTCCTGACTTTC
TRBJ2-3	TRBV10-2	TRBD2	.	CASRPGLALITDTQYF	TGCGCCAGCAGACCGGGACTAGCCCTAATCACAGATACGCAGTATTTT
TRBJ2-2	TRBV30	.	.	CAWSVAEAGELFF	TGTGCCTGGAGTGTGGCTGAGGCCGGGGAGCTGTTTTTT
TRBJ1-6	TRBV6-5	.	.	CASRFRQNSPLHF	TGTGCCAGCAGGTTCAGACAGAATTCACCCCTCCACTTT
TRBJ1-4	TRBV28	TRBD1	.	CASSSPSQGGNEKLFF	TGTGCCAGCAGTTCGCCGTCACAGGGGGGAAATGAAAAACTGTTTTTT
TRBJ2-1	TRBV28	TRBD1	.	CASSSSGGGKHNEQFF	TGTGCCAGCAGTTCCTCAGGGGGCGGGAAGCACAATGAGCAGTTCTTC
TRBJ2-5	TRBV14	TRBD1	.	CASSQGTGGMETQYF	TGTGCCAGCAGCCAGGGAACAGGGGGCATGGAGACCCAGTACTTC
TRBJ2-1	TRBV11-3	TRBD2	.	CASSLGTSGYEQFF	TGTGCCAGCAGCTTGGGGACTAGCGGGTATGAGCAGTTCTTC
TRBJ2-5	TRBV7-2	.	once	CASSLRGGYQETQYF	TGTGCCAGCAGCTTAAGGGGGGGGTACCAAGAGACCCAGTACTTC
TRBJ2-7	TRBV6-5	TRBD2	.	CASSYSSGGEQYF	TGTGCCAGCAGTTACTCGTCGGGGGGGGAGCAGTACTTC
TRBJ2-1	TRBV7-2	TRBD2	.	CASSLGRGLYNEQFF	TGTGCCAGCAGCCTCGGGAGGGGACTTTACAATGAGCAGTTCTTC
TRBJ2-5	TRBV29-1	.	.	CSVDPSQETQYF	TGCAGCGTTGACCCTAGCCAAGAGACCCAGTACTTC
TRBJ1-1	TRBV7-3	.	.	CASSLEGNTEAFF	TGTGCCAGCAGCTTGGAGGGGAACACTGAAGCTTTCTTT
TRBJ1-1	TRBV10-1	.	.	CASGPDRNTEAFF	TGCGCCAGCGGACCCGACAGGAACACTGAAGCTTTCTTT
TRBJ2-3	TRBV9	.	.	CASSVAPGADTQYF	TGTGCCAGCAGCGTGGCGCCGGGGGCAGATACGCAGTATTTT
TRBJ2-4	TRBV2	TRBD2	.	CASSEVAGANIQYF	TGTGCCAGCAGTGAAGTTGCGGGAGCAAACATTCAGTACTTC
TRBJ2-3	TRBV30	TRBD1	.	CAWARGLSTDTQYF	TGTGCCTGGGCAAGGGGGCTGAGCACAGATACGCAGTATTTT
TRBJ1-1	TRBV27	.	.	CASSLYRVGTEAFF	TGTGCCAGCAGTTTATACAGGGTCGGCACTGAAGCTTTCTTT
TRBJ2-1	TRBV28	.	.	CASSSQALYNEQFF	TGTGCCAGCAGTTCCCAGGCCCTCTACAATGAGCAGTTCTTC
TRBJ2-3	TRBV5-1	.	.	CASSLGRGRADTQYF	TGCGCCAGCAGCTTGGGAAGGGGTAGGGCAGATACGCAGTATTTT
TRBJ1-6	TRBV5-4	.	.	CASSSPSSVENSPLHF	TGTGCCAGCAGTTCTCCCTCTTCGGTAGAGAATTCACCCCTCCACTTT
TRBJ2-3	TRBV18	TRBD2	.	CASSPSGGGTDTQYF	TGTGCCAGCTCACCGAGCGGGGGGGGCACAGATACGCAGTATTTT
TRBJ1-2	TRBV5-1	TRBD1	.	CASTDGGGTNYGYTF	TGCGCCAGCACCGATGGAGGGGGCACTAACTATGGCTACACCTTC
TRBJ2-1	TRBV5-1	.	once	CASSRNGDEGEQFF	TGCGCCAGCAGCCGGAATGGGGATGAGGGTGAGCAGTTCTTC
TRBJ2-1	TRBV6-6	TRBD2	.	CASRDSGGTNNEQFF	TGTGCCAGCAGAGATAGCGGGGGGACCAACAATGAGCAGTTCTTC
TRBJ1-5	TRBV6-2/TRBV6-3	TRBD1	once	CASSPPRTGGGWPQHF	TGTGCCAGCAGTCCCCCCCGGACAGGGGGAGGGTGGCCCCAGCATTTT
TRBJ1-1	TRBV19	TRBD1	.	CASSRDRDRSEAFF	TGTGCCAGTTCCAGGGACAGGGATAGGTCTGAAGCTTTCTTT
TRBJ2-7	TRBV27	TRBD2	medium-sized	CASSPAFQAGGPHEQYF	TGTGCCAGCAGTCCCGCGTTTCAGGCGGGAGGGCCACACGAGCAGTACTTC
TRBJ2-7	TRBV6-2/TRBV6-3	TRBD1	.	CASSRRDSQYEQYF	TGTGCCAGCAGCCGCCGGGACAGCCAATACGAGCAGTACTTC
TRBJ2-7	TRBV25-1	TRBD1	.	CASSEPISGQGGEQYF	TGTGCCAGCAGTGAACCAATTTCAGGACAGGGTGGAGAGCAGTACTTC
TRBJ2-7	TRBV7-2	.	.	CASSSRDTYYEQYF	TGTGCCAGCAGCTCCCGGGACACCTATTACGAGCAGTACTTC
TRBJ2-3	TRBV4-2	.	.	CVSSQEAQLAITDTQYF	TGTGTCAGCAGCCAAGAGGCCCAACTAGCTATCACAGATACGCAGTATTTT
TRBJ1-5	TRBV27	.	few	CASSPETANQPQHF	TGTGCCAGCAGCCCCGAGACAGCCAATCAGCCCCAGCATTTT